This TCR beta chain was profiled in a study of blood T cell repertoires in COVID-19. Study-level information: Material from acute and convalescent COVID-19 was sourced from the United States, Italy and Spain. T cells, B-cell-depleted T cells, or PBMCs supplied cDNA or gDNA.

Assay: immunoSEQ multiplex PCR; the TCRdb copy retains only in-frame clones and omits some. The profile shows some 520,000 clones, roughly 89% of them singletons. V lost 1 base and J lost 9, with 24 bases in between. From germline, CDR1 is SGHNT and CDR2 YENEEA. CDR3 length: 18 amino acids. The sequence was collected from a man younger than 30 with COVID-19, enrolled during active disease. J is TRBJ2-2 and V is TRBV11-3; possible D gene TRBD2, 6 bases. The sequenced material came from peripheral blood. The CDR3 nucleotides are TGTGCCAGCAGCTTAGTCAGAAACAGCCCCTCCGGGAGCCGGGAGCTGTTTTTT. It yields the protein CASSLVRNSPSGSRELFF.